The subject of this entry is one T cell receptor beta chain. The sample holds one count of this clone. Its cognate antigen has yet to be identified. Base qualities are not at hand, and no much larger clone is one base apart. This record comes from a study of blood T cell repertoires in COVID-19 (dated by TCRdb to 2019 to 2021). As for the study more broadly: Samples covering the acute and convalescent phases of COVID-19 were provided by collaborators in the United States, Italy and Spain. The dataset comprised deeply sampled blood TCRbeta repertoires from subjects exposed to, actively infected with, or recovered from COVID-19. A de-identified subject ID, COVID-19 status, age in years and sex were almost always included in the sample metadata. Samples came from the ongoing ImmuneRACE study (first 160 participants) plus 1,254 subjects from 6 global collaborators. HLA class I and class II types, where available, came from metadata supplied by the sample provider rather than from assay-based typing. The material from the prospective study consisted of cDNA or gDNA derived from T cells, B-cell-depleted T cells, or PBMCs. The repertoires were released in a freely available public database meant as a resource for research on the immune response to SARS-CoV-2. What the work shows at the level of the full study, not this receptor alone: The quantity of clinical and demographic metadata differed by source and by participant and was supplied without curation.

TCRbeta CDR3 regions were amplified from genomic DNA using the immunoSEQ Assay, a bias-controlled multiplex PCR. The authors' pipeline ran thus. Within the assay, amplification of reference gene primers was used to estimate how many nucleated cells each sample contained. To quantify the absolute abundance of each unique TCRbeta CDR3 rearrangement, sequence reads were collapsed and filtered. For each sample, productive Simpson clonality was calculated as the square root of Simpson's diversity index over productive rearrangements. TCRdb retrieved this table from immuneACCESS and kept in-frame rearrangements only. Not all clones are present; in checked studies, unresolved V genes account for under half, and no reason is known for the remainder. That table supplies the V and J calls and clone size; D and trimming were determined from the DNA. For this sample the table gives under 250,000 clones, of which about 94% were detected only once. In total, the top ten clones hold over 0.75% of the sample.

Reading from cysteine to phenylalanine, the CDR3 counts 19 amino acids. The entry retains the CDR3 DNA only, 57 bases that are in frame from base 1. V and J are trimmed by 2 bases and 0 bases, and the gene matches miss 6 bases of the junction. The germline V gene (reference sequence) provides CDR1 SGHNT and CDR2 YYREEE. In Seattle, one collaborating source enrolled patients while the infection was active and tracked those patients longitudinally over the course of disease. Whole blood was collected in K2EDTA tubes by collaborating institutions according to the institutions' own protocols. For TCRbeta analysis, collaborators shipped samples as frozen whole blood, isolated PBMCs, or DNA extracted from either of those sample types.

Sequencing input: peripheral blood. The V and J genes are TRBV5-4 and TRBJ2-1; 15 central nucleotides agree with TRBD2. The receptor was isolated from a man between 60 and 75 years old with COVID-19, enrolled during active disease. The sequenced DNA: TGTGCCAGCAGCTTTGGACTAGCGGGAGGGGGCAGCTCCTACAATGAGCAGTTCTTC. This encodes CASSFGLAGGGSSYNEQFF. Joined to the reference TRBV5-4 and TRBJ2-1 proteins, this CDR3 gives the full variable domain: ETGVTQSPTHLIKTRGQQVTLRCSSQSGHNTVSWYQQALGQGPQFIFQYYREEENGRGNFPPRFSGLQFPNYSSELNVNALELDDSALYLCASSFGLAGGGSSYNEQFFGPGTRLTVL.